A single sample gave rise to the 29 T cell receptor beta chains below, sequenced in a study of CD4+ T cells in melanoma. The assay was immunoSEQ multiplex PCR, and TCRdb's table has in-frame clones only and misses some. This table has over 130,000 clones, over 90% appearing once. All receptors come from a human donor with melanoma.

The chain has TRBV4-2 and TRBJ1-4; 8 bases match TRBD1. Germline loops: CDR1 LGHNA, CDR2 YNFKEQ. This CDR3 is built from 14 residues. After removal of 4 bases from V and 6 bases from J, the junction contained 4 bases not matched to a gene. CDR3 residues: CASSLQGGDEKLFF. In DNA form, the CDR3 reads TGTGCCAGCAGCCTACAGGGGGGGGATGAAAAACTGTTTTTT.

The CDR3, as DNA: TGTGCCAGCAGCTTAGGCCAGACTATCTTAGCAGGCTACACCTTC. Its translation is CASSLGQTILAGYTF. The chain combines TRBV7-2 with TRBJ1-2; D ambiguous. Trimming pared 1 base from V and 8 bases from J, leaving 17 bases between. This CDR3 is 15 amino acids long. Germline lookup yields CDR1 SGHTA and CDR2 FQGNSA. The whole variable domain, remainder taken from reference TRBV7-2 and TRBJ1-2, is GAGVSQSPSNKVTEKGKDVELRCDPISGHTALYWYRQSLGQGLEFLIYFQGNSAPDKSGLPSDRFSAERTGGSVSTLTIQRTQQEDSAVYLCASSLGQTILAGYTFGSGTRLTVV.

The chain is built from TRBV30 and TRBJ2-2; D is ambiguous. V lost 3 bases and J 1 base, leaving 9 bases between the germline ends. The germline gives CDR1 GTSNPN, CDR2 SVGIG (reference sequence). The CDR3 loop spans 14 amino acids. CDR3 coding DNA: TGTGCCTGGAGCTGGTCGGGGAACACCGGGGAGCTGTTTTTT. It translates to CAWSWSGNTGELFF.

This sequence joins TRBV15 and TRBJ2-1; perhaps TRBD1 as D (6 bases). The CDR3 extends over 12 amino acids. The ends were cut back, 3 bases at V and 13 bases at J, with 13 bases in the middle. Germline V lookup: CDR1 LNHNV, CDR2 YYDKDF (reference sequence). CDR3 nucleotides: TGTGCCACCAGCAGGGACAGTGAGCCCCAGTTCTTC. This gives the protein CATSRDSEPQFF.

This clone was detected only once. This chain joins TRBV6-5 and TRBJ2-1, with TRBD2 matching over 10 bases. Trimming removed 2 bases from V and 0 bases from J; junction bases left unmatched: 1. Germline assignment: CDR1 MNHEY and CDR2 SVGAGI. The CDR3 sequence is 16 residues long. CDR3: CASSYRLAGSYNEQFF. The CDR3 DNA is TGTGCCAGCAGTTACCGACTAGCGGGCTCCTACAATGAGCAGTTCTTC.

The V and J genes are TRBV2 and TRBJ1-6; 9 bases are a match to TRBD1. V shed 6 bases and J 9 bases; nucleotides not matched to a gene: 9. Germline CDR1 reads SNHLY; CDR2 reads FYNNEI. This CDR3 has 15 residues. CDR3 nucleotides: TGTGCCAGCAGGATACAGGGGGCAGGGGGTTCACCCCTCCACTTT. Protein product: CASRIQGAGGSPLHF.

The CDR3 loop is CASISQGRTGGYTF. The CDR3 nucleotides are TGTGCCAGTATTTCTCAGGGCAGAACGGGAGGCTACACCTTC. The chain combines TRBV19 with TRBJ1-2, with D perhaps matching TRBD1 (5 bases). The CDR3 runs 14 residues. The V and J ends lost 7 bases and 8 bases respectively, with 20 bases between them. Germline V gene lookup returns CDR1 LNHDA and CDR2 SQIVND (reference sequence).

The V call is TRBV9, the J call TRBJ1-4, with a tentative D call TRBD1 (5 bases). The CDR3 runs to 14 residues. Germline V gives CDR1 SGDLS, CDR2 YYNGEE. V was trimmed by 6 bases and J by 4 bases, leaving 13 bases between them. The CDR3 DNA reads TGTGCCAGCAACACCGGGACGGGTAATGAAAAACTGTTTTTT. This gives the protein CASNTGTGNEKLFF.

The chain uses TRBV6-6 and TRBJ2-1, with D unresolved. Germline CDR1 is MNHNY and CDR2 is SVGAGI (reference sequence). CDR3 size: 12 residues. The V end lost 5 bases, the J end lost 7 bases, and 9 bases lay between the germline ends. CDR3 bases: TGTGCCAGCAGTACCACCAAAAATGAGCAGTTCTTC. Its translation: CASSTTKNEQFF.

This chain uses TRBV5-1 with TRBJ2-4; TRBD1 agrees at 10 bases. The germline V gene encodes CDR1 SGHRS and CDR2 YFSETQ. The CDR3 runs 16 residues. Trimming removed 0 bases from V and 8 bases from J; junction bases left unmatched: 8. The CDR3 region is CASSLVAGQGSDIQYF. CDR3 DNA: TGCGCCAGCAGCTTGGTGGCGGGACAGGGGTCGGACATTCAGTACTTC.

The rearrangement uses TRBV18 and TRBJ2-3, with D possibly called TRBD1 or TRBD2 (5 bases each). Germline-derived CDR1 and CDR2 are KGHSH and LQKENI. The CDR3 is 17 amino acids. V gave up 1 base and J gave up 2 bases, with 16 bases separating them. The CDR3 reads CASSPRGGGGFTDTQYF. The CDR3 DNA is TGTGCCAGCTCACCACGGGGTGGTGGGGGATTCACAGATACGCAGTATTTT.

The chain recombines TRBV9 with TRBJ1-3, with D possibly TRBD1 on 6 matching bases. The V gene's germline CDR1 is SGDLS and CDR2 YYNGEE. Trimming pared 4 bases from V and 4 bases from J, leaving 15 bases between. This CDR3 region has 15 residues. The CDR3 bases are TGTGCCAGCAGCCCCCGACAGGCGTCGGGAAACACCATATATTTT. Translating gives CASSPRQASGNTIYF.

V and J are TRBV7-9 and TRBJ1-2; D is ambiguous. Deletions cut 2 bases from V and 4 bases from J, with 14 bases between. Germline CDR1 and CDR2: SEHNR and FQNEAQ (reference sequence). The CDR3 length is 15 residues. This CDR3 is CASSLNGGSSYGYTF. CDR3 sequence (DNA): TGTGCCAGCAGCTTAAATGGCGGGTCTTCCTATGGCTACACCTTC. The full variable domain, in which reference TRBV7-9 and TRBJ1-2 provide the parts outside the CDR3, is DTGVSQNPRHKITKRGQNVTFRCDPISEHNRLYWYRQTLGQGPEFLTYFQNEAQLEKSRLLSDRFSAERPKGSFSTLEIQRTEQGDSAMYLCASSLNGGSSYGYTFGSGTRLTVV.

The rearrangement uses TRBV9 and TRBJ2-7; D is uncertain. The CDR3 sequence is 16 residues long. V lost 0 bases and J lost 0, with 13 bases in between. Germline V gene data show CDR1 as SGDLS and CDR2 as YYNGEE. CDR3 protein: CASSVVPRAISYEQYF. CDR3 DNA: TGTGCCAGCAGCGTAGTCCCCCGGGCTATCTCCTACGAGCAGTACTTC. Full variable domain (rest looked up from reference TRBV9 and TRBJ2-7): DSGVTQTPKHLITATGQRVTLRCSPRSGDLSVYWYQQSLDQGLQFLIQYYNGEERAKGNILERFSAQQFPDLHSELNLSSLELGDSALYFCASSVVPRAISYEQYFGPGTRLTVT.

The CDR3 reads CASSQGGQGVSPLHF. Written as DNA, the CDR3 is TGTGCCAGCAGTCAAGGAGGGCAGGGAGTCTCACCCCTCCACTTT. The V call is TRBV5-4, the J call TRBJ1-6, with a weak D call TRBD1 (5 bases). V shed 5 bases and J shed 10 bases, with 19 bases lying between them. This CDR3 comprises 15 residues. The germline V gene has CDR1 SGHNT and CDR2 YYREEE (reference sequence).

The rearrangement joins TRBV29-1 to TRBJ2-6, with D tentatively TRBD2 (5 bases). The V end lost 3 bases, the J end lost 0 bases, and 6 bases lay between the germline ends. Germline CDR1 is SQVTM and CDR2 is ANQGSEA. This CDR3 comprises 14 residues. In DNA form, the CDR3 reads TGCAGCGTTGAGCGGGCCTCTGGGGCCAACGTCCTGACTTTC. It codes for CSVERASGANVLTF.

CDR3 sequence (DNA): TGTGCCAGCAGCCAAGATACGGGGCTAGCGGGGTGGGAGCAGTTCTTC. Amino acid sequence: CASSQDTGLAGWEQFF. The V call is TRBV4-2, the J call TRBJ2-1, with TRBD2 identical over 9 bases. The CDR3 length is 16 residues. CDR1 LGHNA and CDR2 YNFKEQ come from the germline V gene. J was trimmed by 10 bases and V by 0 bases; bases with no gene match: 10.

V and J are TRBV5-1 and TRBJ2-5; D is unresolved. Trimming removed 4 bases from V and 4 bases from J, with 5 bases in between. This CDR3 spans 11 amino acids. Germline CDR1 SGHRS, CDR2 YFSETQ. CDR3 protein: CASSVGETQYF. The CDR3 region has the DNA TGCGCCAGCAGCGTAGGAGAGACCCAGTACTTC.

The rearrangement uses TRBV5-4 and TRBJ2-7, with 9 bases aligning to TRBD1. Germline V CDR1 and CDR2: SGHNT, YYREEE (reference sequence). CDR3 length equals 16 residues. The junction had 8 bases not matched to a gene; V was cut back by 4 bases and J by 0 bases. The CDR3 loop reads CASSLAPGQGSYEQYF. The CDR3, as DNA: TGTGCCAGCAGCCTGGCTCCGGGACAGGGCTCCTACGAGCAGTACTTC.

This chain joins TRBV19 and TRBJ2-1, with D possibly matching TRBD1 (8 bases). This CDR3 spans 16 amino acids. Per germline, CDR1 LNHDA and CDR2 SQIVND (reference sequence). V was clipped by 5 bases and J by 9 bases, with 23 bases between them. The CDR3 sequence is CASSVVGRGPGGEQFF. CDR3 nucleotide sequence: TGTGCCAGTAGTGTAGTTGGCAGGGGGCCGGGGGGTGAGCAGTTCTTC. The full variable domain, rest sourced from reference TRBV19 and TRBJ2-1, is DGGITQSPKYLFRKEGQNVTLSCEQNLNHDAMYWYRQDPGQGLRLIYYSQIVNDFQKGDIAEGYSVSREKKESFPLTVTSAQKNPTAFYLCASSVVGRGPGGEQFFGPGTRLTVL.

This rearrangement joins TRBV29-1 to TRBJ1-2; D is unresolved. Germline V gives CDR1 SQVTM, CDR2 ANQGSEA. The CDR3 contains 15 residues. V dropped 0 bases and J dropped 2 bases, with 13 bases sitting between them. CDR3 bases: TGCAGCGTTGAAGAGGGAGGCGGTATGAACTATGGCTACACCTTC. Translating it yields CSVEEGGGMNYGYTF.

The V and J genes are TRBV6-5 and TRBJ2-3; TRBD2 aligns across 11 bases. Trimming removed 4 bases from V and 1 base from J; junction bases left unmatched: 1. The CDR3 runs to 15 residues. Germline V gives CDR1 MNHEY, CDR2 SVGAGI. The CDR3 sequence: CASSLLAGGTDTQYF. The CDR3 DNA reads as TGTGCCAGCAGTTTACTAGCGGGGGGCACAGATACGCAGTATTTT.

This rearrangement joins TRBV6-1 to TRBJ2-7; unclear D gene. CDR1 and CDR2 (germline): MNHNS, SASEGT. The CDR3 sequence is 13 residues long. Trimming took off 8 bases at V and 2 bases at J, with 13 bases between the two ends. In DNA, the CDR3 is TGTGCCAGCCATGGGTGGGCCCCCTACGAGCAGTACTTC. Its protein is CASHGWAPYEQYF.

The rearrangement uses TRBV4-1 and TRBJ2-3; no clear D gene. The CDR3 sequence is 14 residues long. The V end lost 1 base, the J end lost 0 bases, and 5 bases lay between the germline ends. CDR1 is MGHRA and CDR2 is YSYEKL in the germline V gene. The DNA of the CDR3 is TGCGCCAGCAGCCAAGTACCGAGCACAGATACGCAGTATTTT. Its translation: CASSQVPSTDTQYF.

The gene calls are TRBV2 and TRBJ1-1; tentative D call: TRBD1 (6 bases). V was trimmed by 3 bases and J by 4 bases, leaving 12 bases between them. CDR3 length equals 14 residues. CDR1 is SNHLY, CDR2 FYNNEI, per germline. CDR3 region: CASSDRGLPTEAFF. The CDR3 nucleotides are TGTGCCAGCAGTGACAGGGGTCTCCCCACTGAAGCTTTCTTT.

CDR3 in DNA: TGTGCCAGTAGTATGAAGGGGTCAGGGAGCAATGAGCAGTTCTTC. This encodes CASSMKGSGSNEQFF. This sequence joins TRBV19 and TRBJ2-1; the D gene could be TRBD1 or TRBD2 (5 bases each). Trimming removed 3 bases at V and 6 bases at J, with 15 bases between. The CDR3 totals 15 residues. Germline CDR1 is LNHDA and CDR2 is SQIVND (reference sequence).

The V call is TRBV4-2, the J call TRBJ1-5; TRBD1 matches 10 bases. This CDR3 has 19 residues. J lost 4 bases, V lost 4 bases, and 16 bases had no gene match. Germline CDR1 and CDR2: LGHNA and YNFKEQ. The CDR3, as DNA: TGTGCCAGCAGCCGCACGTTGACCGGGACAGGGGAAGTGAATCAGCCCCAGCATTTT. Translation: CASSRTLTGTGEVNQPQHF.

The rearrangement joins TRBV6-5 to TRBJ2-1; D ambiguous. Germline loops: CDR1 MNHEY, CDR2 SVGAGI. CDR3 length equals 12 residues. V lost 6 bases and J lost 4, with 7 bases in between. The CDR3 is CASRTNYNEQFF. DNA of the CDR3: TGTGCCAGCAGGACCAATTACAATGAGCAGTTCTTC.

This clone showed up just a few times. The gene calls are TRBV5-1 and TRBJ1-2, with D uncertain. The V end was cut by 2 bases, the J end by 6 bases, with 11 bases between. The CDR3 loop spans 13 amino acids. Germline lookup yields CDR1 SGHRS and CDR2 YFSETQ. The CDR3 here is CASSFSGPDGYTF. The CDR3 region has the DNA TGCGCCAGCAGCTTCTCAGGTCCCGATGGCTACACCTTC.